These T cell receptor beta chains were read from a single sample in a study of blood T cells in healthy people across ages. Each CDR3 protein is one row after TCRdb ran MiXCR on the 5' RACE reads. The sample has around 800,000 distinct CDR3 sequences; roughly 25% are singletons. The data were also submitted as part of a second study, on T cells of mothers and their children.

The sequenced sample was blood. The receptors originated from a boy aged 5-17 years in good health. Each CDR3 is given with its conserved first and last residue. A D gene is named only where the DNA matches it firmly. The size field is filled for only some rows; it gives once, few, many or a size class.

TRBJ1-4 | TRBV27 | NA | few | CASSARGNEKLFF | TGTGCCAGTTCAGCACGGGGTAATGAAAAACTGTTTTTT
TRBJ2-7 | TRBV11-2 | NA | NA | CASSPTRTYEQYF | TGTGCCAGCAGCCCTACGCGCACCTACGAGCAGTACTTC
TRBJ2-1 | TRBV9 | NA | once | CASSEWVGNEQFF | TGTGCCAGCAGCGAATGGGTGGGGAATGAGCAGTTCTTC
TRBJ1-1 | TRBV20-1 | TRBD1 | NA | CSARDRVATEAFF | TGCAGTGCTAGGGACAGGGTGGCCACTGAAGCTTTCTTT
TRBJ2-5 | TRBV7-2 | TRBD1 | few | CASRRGDRGIETQYF | TGTGCCAGCAGACGCGGAGACAGGGGGATAGAGACCCAGTACTTC
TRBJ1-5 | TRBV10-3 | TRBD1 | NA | CATTGQGVGQPQHF | TGTGCCACTACGGGACAGGGGGTGGGTCAGCCCCAGCATTTT
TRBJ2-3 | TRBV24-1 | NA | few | CATSDRGVGDGTDTQYF | TGTGCCACCAGTGATCGTGGGGTAGGAGACGGCACAGATACGCAGTATTTT
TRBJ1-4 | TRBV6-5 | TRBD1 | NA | CASRRTGPNEKLFF | TGTGCCAGCAGGCGGACAGGGCCTAATGAAAAACTGTTTTTT
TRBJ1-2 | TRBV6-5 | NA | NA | CASRAAGTYGYTF | TGTGCCAGCAGGGCGGCAGGCACCTATGGCTACACCTTC
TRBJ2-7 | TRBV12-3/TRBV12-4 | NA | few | CASSRLYYEQYF | TGTGCCAGCAGCCGACTTTATTACGAGCAGTACTTC
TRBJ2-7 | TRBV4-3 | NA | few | CASSQQIPSYEQYF | TGCGCCAGCAGCCAACAGATCCCCTCCTACGAGCAGTACTTC
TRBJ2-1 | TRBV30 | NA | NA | CAWSVMNEQFF | TGTGCCTGGAGTGTAATGAATGAGCAGTTCTTC
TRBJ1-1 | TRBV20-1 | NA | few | CSARDTGRWTEAFF | TGCAGTGCTAGAGATACAGGGAGGTGGACTGAAGCTTTCTTT
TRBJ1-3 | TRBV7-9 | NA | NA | CASSSTRDGNTIYF | TGTGCCAGCAGCTCCACGAGGGATGGAAACACCATATATTTT
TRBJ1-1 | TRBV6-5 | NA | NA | CASSITDNTEAFF | TGTGCCAGCAGTATCACCGACAACACTGAAGCTTTCTTT
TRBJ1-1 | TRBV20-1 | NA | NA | CSALDGRNTEAFF | TGCAGTGCTCTAGACGGGAGGAACACTGAAGCTTTCTTT